This TCR beta chain originates from a study of a mutant IDH1 vaccine in newly diagnosed glioma. Concerning this clone: Its antigen is not known.

Profiling relied on immunoSEQ multiplex PCR, and the TCRdb table lists in-frame clones only, not all of them. The data hold 50,000 to 70,000 clones, with 83% observed a single time. The time point denotes: week 47, end of study. Vaccination comprised doses that each held 300 ug of mutant IDH1 20-mer peptide, plus topical imiquimod. Germline V gene sequence: CDR1 MNHNS, CDR2 SASEGT. This CDR3 is built from 14 residues. Deletions cut 6 bases from V and 3 bases from J, with 14 bases between. This TCR came from a woman aged 45 to 65 with glioma. Material: PBMCs, obtained from a glioma patient whose treatment included an IDH1 peptide vaccine. The V gene is TRBV6-1, the J gene TRBJ1-1; TRBD1 is a possible D gene (6 bases). The chain's CDR3 is CASSRGGGYTEAFF. The CDR3 DNA sequence: TGTGCCAGCAGCCGTGGAGGGGGTTACACTGAAGCTTTCTTT.